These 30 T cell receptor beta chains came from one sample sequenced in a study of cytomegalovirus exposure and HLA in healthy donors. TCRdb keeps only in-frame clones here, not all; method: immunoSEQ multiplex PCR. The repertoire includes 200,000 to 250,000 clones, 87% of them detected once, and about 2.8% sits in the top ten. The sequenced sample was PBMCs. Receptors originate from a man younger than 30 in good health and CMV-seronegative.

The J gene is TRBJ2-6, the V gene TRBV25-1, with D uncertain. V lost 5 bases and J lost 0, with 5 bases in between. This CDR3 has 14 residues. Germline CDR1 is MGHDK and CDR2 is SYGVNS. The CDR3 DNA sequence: TGTGCCAGCAGTAGTAGCTCTGGGGCCAACGTCCTGACTTTC. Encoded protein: CASSSSSGANVLTF.

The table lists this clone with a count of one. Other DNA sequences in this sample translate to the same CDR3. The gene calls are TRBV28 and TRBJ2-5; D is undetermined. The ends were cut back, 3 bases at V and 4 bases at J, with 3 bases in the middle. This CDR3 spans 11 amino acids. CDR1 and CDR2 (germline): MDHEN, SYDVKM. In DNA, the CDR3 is TGTGCCAGCAGTTTCTCAGAGACCCAGTACTTC. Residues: CASSFSETQYF.

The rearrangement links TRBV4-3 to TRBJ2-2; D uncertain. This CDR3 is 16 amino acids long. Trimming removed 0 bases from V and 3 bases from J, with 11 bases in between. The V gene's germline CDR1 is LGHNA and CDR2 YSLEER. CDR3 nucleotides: TGCGCCAGCAGCCAAGAGGTATTCGGTTACACCGGGGAGCTGTTTTTT. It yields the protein CASSQEVFGYTGELFF.

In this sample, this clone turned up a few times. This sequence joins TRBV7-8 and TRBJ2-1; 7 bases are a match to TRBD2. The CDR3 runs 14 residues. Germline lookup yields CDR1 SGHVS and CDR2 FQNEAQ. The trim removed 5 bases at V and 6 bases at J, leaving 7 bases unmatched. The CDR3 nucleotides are TGTGCCAGCAGCCCCTCAGGACTAGGCAATGAGCAGTTCTTC. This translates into CASSPSGLGNEQFF.

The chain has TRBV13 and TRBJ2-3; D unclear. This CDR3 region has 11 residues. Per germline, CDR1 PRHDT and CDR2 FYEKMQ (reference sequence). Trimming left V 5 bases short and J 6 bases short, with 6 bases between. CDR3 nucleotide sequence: TGTGCCAGCAGCCCCGCGGATACGCAGTATTTT. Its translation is CASSPADTQYF.

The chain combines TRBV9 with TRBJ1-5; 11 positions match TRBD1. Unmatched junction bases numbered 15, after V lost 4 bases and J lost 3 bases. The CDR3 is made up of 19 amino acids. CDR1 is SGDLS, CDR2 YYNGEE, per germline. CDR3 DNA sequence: TGTGCCAGCAGCCTACAGAAAGCCGGGACAGGGGGACCCAATCAGCCCCAGCATTTT. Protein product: CASSLQKAGTGGPNQPQHF.

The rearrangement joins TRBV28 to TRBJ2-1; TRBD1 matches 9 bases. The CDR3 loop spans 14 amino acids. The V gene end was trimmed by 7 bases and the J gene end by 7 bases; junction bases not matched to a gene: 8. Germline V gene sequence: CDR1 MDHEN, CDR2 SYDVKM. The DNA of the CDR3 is TGTGCCAGCATACCGGGACAGGGATTAAATGAGCAGTTCTTC. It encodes CASIPGQGLNEQFF.

Here the CDR3 DNA reads TGTGCCAGTAGGCGGGACAGGGCGAGTGGCAATCAGCCCCAGCATTTT. Translating it yields CASRRDRASGNQPQHF. This chain uses TRBV19 with TRBJ1-5; 9 bases line up with TRBD1. This CDR3 is built from 16 residues. CDR1 and CDR2 from the germline V gene are LNHDA and SQIVND (reference sequence). Trimming took 6 bases from V and 2 from J; bases not matched to a gene: 8.

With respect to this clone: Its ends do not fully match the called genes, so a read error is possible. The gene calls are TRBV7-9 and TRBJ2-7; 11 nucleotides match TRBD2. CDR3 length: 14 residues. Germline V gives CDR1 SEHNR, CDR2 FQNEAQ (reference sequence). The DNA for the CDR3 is TGTGCCAGCAGCGTAGCGGGAGGGTCAAACGAGCAGTACTTC. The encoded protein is CASSVAGGSNEQYF.

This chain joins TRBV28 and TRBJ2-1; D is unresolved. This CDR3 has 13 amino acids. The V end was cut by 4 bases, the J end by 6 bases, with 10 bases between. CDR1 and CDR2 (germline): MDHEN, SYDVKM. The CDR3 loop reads CASSWRSSNEQFF. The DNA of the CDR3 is TGTGCCAGCAGTTGGAGATCTAGCAATGAGCAGTTCTTC.

CDR3 nucleotides: TGTGCCAGCAGTTTAACCGGGACAGGGGGCGGTAGCTATGGCTACACCTTC. It encodes CASSLTGTGGGSYGYTF. The chain has TRBV27 and TRBJ1-2, with TRBD1 matching 12 bases. This CDR3 comprises 17 residues. V lost 2 bases to trimming and J lost 4 bases; unmatched junction nucleotides: 8. Looked up from germline, CDR1 is MNHEY and CDR2 is SMNVEV (reference sequence).

The CDR3 coding sequence is TGTGCCAGCAGTTACTCTAGCGGGGAATTCACAGATACGCAGTATTTT. Its protein is CASSYSSGEFTDTQYF. The chain uses TRBV6-5 and TRBJ2-3; the match to TRBD2 covers 8 bases. CDR1 is MNHEY and CDR2 is SVGAGI in the germline V gene. V was pared by 0 bases and J by 2 bases, with 4 bases of the junction left unmatched. The CDR3 totals 16 residues.

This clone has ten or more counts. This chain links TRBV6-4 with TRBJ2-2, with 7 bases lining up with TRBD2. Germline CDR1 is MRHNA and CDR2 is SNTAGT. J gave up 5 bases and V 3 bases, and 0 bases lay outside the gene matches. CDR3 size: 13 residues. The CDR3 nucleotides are TGTGCCAGCAGTGAGCGGGAGACCGGGGAGCTGTTTTTT. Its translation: CASSERETGELFF.

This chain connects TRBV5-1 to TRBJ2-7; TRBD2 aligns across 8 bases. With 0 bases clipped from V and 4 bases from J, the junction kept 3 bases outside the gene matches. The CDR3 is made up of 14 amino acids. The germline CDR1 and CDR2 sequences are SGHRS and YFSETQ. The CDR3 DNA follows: TGCGCCAGCAGCTTGGGTAGCGGGGTTTACGAGCAGTACTTC. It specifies CASSLGSGVYEQYF.

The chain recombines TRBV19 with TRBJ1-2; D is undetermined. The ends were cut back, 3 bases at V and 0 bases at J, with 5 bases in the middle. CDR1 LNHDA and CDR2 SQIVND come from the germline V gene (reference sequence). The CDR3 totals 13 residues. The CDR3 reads CASSIFTNYGYTF. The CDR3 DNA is TGTGCCAGTAGTATCTTTACTAACTATGGCTACACCTTC.

CDR3 residues: CASSLGGYTDTQYF. CDR3 sequence (DNA): TGCGCCAGCAGCTTGGGGGGCTACACAGATACGCAGTATTTT. V is TRBV5-1 and J is TRBJ2-3; tentatively, D is TRBD1 (5 bases). CDR1 is SGHRS and CDR2 is YFSETQ in the germline V gene. The CDR3 is 14 residues long. V was shortened by 0 bases and J by 2 bases, with 7 bases between the two germline ends.

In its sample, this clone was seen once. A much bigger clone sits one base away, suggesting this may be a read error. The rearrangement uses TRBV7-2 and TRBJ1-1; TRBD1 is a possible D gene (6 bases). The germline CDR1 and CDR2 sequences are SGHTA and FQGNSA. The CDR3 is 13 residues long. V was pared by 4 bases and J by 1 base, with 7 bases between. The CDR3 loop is CASSWTENTEAFF. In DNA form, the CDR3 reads TGTGCCAGCAGCTGGACAGAGAACACTGAAGCTTTCTTT.

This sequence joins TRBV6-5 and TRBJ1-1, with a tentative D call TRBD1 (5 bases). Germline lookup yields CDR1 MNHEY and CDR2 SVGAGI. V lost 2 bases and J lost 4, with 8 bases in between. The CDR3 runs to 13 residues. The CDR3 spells CASSYRTRTEAFF. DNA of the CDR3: TGTGCCAGCAGTTACCGGACACGCACTGAAGCTTTCTTT.

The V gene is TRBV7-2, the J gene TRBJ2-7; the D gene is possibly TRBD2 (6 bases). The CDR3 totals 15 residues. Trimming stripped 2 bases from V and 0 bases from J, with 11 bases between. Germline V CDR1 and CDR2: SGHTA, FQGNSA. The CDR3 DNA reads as TGTGCCAGCAGCTTAAGCGGCGGGGACTCCTACGAGCAGTACTTC. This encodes CASSLSGGDSYEQYF.

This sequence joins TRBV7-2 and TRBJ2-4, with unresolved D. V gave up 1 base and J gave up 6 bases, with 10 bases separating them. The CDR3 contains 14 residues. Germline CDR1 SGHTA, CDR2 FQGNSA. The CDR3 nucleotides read TGTGCCAGCAGCTTAGGTCATGGAGTAAACATTCAGTACTTC. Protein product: CASSLGHGVNIQYF. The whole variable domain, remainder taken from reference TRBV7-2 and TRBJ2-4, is GAGVSQSPSNKVTEKGKDVELRCDPISGHTALYWYRQSLGQGLEFLIYFQGNSAPDKSGLPSDRFSAERTGGSVSTLTIQRTQQEDSAVYLCASSLGHGVNIQYFGAGTRLSVL.

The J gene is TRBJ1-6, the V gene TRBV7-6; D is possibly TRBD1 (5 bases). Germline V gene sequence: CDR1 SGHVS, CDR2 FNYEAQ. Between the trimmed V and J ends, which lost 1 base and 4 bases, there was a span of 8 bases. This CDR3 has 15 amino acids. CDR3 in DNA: TGTGCCAGCAGCTTAGGTGGACAATATAATTCACCCCTCCACTTT. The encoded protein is CASSLGGQYNSPLHF.

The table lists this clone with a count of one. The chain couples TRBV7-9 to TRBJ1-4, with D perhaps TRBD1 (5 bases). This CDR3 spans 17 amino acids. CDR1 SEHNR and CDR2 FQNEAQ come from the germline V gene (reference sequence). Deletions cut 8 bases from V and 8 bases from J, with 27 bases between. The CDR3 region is CASVQGRGSEIGEKLFF. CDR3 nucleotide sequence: TGTGCCAGCGTTCAGGGTAGGGGCTCTGAGATAGGCGAAAAACTGTTTTTT.

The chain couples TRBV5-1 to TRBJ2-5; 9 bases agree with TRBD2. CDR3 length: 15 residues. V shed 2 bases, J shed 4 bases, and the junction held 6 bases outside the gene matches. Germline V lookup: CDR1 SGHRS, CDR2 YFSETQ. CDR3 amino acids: CASSFSGGDLETQYF. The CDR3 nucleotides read TGCGCCAGCAGCTTTAGCGGGGGAGACTTAGAGACCCAGTACTTC.

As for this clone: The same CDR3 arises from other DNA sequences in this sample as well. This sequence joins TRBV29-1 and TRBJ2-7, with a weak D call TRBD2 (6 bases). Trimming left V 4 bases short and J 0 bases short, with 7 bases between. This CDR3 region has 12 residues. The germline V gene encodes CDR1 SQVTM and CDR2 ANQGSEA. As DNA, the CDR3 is TGCAGCGTTGCCGGGAGCTCCTACGAGCAGTACTTC. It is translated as CSVAGSSYEQYF.

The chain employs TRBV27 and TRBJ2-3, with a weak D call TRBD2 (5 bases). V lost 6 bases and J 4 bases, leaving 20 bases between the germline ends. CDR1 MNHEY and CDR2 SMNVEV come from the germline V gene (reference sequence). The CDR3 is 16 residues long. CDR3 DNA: TGTGCCAGCAGCCAAACGTGGGCTCCGGGGTCAGATACGCAGTATTTT. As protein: CASSQTWAPGSDTQYF.

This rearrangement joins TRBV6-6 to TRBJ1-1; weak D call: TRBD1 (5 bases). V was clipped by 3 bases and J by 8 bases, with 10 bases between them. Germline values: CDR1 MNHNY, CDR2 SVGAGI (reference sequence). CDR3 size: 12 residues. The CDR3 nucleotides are TGTGCCAGCAGTTATGGGGGGATAGAAGCTTTCTTT. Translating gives CASSYGGIEAFF.

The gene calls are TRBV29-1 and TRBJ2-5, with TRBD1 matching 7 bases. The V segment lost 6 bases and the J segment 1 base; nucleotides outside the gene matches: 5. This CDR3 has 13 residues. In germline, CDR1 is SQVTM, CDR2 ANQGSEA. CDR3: CSVEDRLQETQYF. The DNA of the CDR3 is TGCAGCGTCGAGGACAGGCTCCAAGAGACCCAGTACTTC.

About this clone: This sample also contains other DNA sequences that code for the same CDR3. The CDR3 coding sequence is TGCGCCAGCAGCTTGGGTGGAGGGTCCGGGGAGCTGTTTTTT. This codes for CASSLGGGSGELFF. The chain joins TRBV5-1 to TRBJ2-2, with D tentatively TRBD2 (6 bases). The V gene lost 0 bases and the J gene lost 6 bases, with 9 bases spanning the gap. Per germline, CDR1 SGHRS and CDR2 YFSETQ. The CDR3 runs to 14 residues.

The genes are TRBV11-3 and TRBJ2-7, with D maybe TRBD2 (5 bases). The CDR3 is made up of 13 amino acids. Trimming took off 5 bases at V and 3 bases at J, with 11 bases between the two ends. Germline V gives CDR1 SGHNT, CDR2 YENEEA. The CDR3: CASSPWAGYEQYF. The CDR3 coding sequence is TGTGCCAGCAGCCCCTGGGCGGGCTACGAGCAGTACTTC.

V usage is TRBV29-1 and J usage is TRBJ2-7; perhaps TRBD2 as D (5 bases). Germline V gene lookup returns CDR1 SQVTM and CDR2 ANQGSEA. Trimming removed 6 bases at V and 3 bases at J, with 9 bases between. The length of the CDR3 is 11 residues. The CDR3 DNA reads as TGCAGCGTGCTCGGGGACTACGAGCAGTACTTC. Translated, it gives CSVLGDYEQYF.